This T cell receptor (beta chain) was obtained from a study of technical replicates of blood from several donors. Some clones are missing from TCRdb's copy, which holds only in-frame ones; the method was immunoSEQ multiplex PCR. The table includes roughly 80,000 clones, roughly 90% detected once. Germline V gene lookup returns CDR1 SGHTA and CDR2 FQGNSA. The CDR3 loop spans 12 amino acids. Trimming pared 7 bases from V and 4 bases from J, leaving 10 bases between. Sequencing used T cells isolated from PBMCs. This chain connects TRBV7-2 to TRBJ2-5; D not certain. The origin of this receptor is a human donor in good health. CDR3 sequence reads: CASTLWPETQYF. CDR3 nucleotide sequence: TGTGCCAGCACCTTGTGGCCAGAGACCCAGTACTTC.